The sequence of this T cell receptor (beta chain) was determined in a study of siplizumab effects on memory and regulatory T cells (dated by TCRdb to between 2019 and 2020). Turning to the overall study: The study examined how the anti-CD2 antibody siplizumab affects alloreactive T-cell subsets in allogeneic mixed lymphocyte reactions built from human PBMCs.

Libraries were constructed by the immunoSEQ multiplex PCR assay. Roughly 9.8 x 10^4 TCR templates per sample were assayed on the deep sequencing platform. Genomic DNA extracted from sorted T cells was used for TCRbeta CDR3 sequencing. Turning to the authors' computational methods: The R programming language was used for clonal analysis of TCRbeta CDR3 data. Unstimulated samples were compared with post-reaction CFSE-low samples to define alloreactive CD4+ and CD8+ clones. Alloreactive CD4+ clones were assigned to regulatory or non-regulatory origin by matching sequences to sorted unstimulated Treg and non-Treg repertoires. Here the immuneACCESS table is served through TCRdb, limited to in-frame sequences with V and J called. Missing clones are a known gap in these copies; in checked studies unresolved V genes cover under half, and the rest lacks a known reason. Clonal size and the V and J genes are those of that table, whereas D and trimming came from the DNA. This sample gives under 85,000 clones in total; over 80% of them show up just once. The ten largest clonotypes hold 1.7% of the sample.

Notes on this clone: The target of this receptor is not known. No much larger clone exists at a distance of one base, and base qualities are not known.

The research as a whole found: The suppressive function of proliferating Tregs from siplizumab cultures was not functionally confirmed. Unstimulated naive T cells appeared more diverse than memory T cells, and naive cells seemed to contribute substantially to the alloresponse. Because sequences at frequencies below about 10^-5 were poorly captured, only a minor fraction of alloreactive clones could be mapped back to unstimulated subsets. Roughly 75-95% of proliferating CD4+ or CD8+ clones could not be assigned a naive or memory phenotype. Among mappable alloreactive CD4+ clones, the Treg-derived fraction averaged approximately 66% with siplizumab versus 25% to 30% in control reactions. The cumulative frequency of alloreactive sequences traceable to unstimulated CD4+ memory T cells was significantly reduced by siplizumab.

TCRbeta CDR3 sequencing was performed on sorted unstimulated T cells and on proliferating T cells recovered from mixed lymphocyte reactions. Fresh whole blood from over 8 HLA-typed healthy donors was used to isolate PBMCs. To map where alloreactive clones came from, CD4+ regulatory T cells in the unstimulated state were FACS-sorted. A distance of 10 bases separates the germline ends of V and J, which lose 0 bases and 5 bases respectively. The CDR3 sequence holds 14 residues, the cysteine and phenylalanine included. This entry keeps only the CDR3 DNA: 42 bases, framed from base 1. CDR1 MNHNY and CDR2 SVGAGI are derived from the germline V gene (reference sequence).

The sample taken for sequencing was Tregs sorted from blood. The sequence was collected from a human donor in good health. This receptor chain uses TRBV6-6 and TRBJ2-5; TRBD2 is a weak D gene call, 6 bases matching. The DNA sequence reads TGTGCCAGCAGTTACTCTCCAGGGAGGGAGACCCAGTACTTC. This encodes CASSYSPGRETQYF.